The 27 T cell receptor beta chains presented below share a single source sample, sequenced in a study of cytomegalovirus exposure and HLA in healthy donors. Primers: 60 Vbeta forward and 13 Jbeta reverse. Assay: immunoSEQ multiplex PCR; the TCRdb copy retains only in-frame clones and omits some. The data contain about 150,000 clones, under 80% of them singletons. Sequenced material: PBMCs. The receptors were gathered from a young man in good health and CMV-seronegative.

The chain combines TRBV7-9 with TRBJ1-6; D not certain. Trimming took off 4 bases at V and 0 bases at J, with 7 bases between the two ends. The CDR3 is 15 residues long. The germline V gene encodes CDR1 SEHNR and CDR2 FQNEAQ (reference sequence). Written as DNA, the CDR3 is TGTGCCAGCAGCTCCGGGAGCTCCTATAATTCACCCCTCCACTTT. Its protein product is CASSSGSSYNSPLHF.

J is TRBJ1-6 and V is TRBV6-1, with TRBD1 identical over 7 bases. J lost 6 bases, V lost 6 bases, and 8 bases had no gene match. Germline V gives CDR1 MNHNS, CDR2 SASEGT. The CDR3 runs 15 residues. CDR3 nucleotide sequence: TGTGCCAGCAGAGGGGGCCTGGGGTTTAATTCACCCCTCCACTTT. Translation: CASRGGLGFNSPLHF.

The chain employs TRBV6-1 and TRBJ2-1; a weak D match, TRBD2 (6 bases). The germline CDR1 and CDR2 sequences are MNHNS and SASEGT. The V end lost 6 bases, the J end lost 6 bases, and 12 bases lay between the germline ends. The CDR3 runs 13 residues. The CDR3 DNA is TGTGCCAGCAGCGATATTAGCGGCAATGAGCAGTTCTTC. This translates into CASSDISGNEQFF.

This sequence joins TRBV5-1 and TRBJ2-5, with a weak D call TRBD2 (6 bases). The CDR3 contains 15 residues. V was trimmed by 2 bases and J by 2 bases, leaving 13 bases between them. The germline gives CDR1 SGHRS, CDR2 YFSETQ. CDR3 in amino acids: CASSFITGDQETQYF. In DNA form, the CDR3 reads TGCGCCAGCAGCTTTATTACGGGAGATCAAGAGACCCAGTACTTC.

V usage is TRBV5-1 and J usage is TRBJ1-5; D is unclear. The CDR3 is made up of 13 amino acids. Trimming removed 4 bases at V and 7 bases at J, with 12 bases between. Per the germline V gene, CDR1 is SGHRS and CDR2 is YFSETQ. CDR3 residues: CASSQRPEQPQHF. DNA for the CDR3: TGCGCCAGCAGCCAACGACCGGAGCAGCCCCAGCATTTT.

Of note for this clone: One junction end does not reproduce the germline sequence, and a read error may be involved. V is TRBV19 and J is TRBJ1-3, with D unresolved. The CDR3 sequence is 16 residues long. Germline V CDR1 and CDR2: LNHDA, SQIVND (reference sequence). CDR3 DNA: TGTGCCAGTAGTCTAGACCGGGGTTACTCTGGAAACACCATATATTTT. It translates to CASSLDRGYSGNTIYF.

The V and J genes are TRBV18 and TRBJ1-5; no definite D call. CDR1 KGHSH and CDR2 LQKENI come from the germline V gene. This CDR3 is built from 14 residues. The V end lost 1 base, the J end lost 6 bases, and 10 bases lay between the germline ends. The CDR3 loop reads CASSPLRDSQPQHF. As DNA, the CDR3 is TGTGCCAGCTCACCACTACGGGATAGTCAGCCCCAGCATTTT. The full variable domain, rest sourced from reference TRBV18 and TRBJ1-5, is NAGVMQNPRHLVRRRGQEARLRCSPMKGHSHVYWYRQLPEEGLKFMVYLQKENIIDESGMPKERFSAEFPKEGPSILRIQQVVRGDSAAYFCASSPLRDSQPQHFGDGTRLSIL.

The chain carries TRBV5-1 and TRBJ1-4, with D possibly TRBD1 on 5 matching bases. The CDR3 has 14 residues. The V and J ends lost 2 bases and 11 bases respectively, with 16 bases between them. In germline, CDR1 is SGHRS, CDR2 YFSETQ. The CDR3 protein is CASSLDSSLGKLFF. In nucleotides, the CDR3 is TGCGCCAGCAGCTTAGACAGCTCCCTGGGGAAACTGTTTTTT.

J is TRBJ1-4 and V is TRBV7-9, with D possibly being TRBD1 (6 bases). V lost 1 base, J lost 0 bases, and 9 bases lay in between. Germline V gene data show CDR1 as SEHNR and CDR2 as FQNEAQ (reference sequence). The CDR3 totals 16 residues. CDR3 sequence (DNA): TGTGCCAGCAGCTTAGAAGGACAGACAACTAATGAAAAACTGTTTTTT. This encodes CASSLEGQTTNEKLFF.

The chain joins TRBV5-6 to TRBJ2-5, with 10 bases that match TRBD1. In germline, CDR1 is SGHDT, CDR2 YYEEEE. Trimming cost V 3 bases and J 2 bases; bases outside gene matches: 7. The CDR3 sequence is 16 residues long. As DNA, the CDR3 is TGTGCCAGCAGCTCTGACAGGGGGCCTCGGCAAGAGACCCAGTACTTC. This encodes CASSSDRGPRQETQYF.

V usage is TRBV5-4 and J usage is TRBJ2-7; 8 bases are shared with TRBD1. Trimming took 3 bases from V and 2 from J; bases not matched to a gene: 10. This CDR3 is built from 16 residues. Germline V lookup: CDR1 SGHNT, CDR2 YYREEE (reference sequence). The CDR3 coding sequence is TGTGCCAGCAGCTCATCAGGGGGCCAATTCCCCTACGAGCAGTACTTC. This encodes CASSSSGGQFPYEQYF.

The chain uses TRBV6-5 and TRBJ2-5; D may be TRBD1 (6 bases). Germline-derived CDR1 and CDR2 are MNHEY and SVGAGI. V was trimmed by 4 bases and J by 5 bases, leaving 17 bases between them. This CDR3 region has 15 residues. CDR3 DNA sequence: TGTGCCAGCAGTTCCCCCCTGAGGGGGTTTGAGACCCAGTACTTC. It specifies CASSSPLRGFETQYF.

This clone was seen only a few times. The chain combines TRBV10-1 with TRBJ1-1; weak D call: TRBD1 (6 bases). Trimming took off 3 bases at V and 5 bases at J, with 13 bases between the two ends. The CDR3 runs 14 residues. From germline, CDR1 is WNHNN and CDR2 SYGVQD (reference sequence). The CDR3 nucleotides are TGCGCCAGCAGTGACGACAGAAGGGGGACTGAAGCTTTCTTT. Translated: CASSDDRRGTEAFF.

The CDR3 nucleotides read TGTGCCAGCAGCCTGGACTGGGAGAACAATGAGCAGTTCTTC. Amino acids: CASSLDWENNEQFF. V and J are TRBV28 and TRBJ2-1, with D possibly TRBD2 on 5 matching bases. The V and J ends lost 6 bases and 5 bases respectively, with 14 bases between them. In germline, CDR1 is MDHEN, CDR2 SYDVKM. The CDR3 covers 14 residues.

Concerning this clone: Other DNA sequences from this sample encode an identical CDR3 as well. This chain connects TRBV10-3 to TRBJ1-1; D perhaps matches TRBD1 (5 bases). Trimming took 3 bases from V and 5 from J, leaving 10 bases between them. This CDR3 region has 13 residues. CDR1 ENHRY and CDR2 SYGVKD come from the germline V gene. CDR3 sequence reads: CAISDRGGTEAFF. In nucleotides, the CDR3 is TGTGCCATCAGTGATAGGGGCGGTACTGAAGCTTTCTTT.

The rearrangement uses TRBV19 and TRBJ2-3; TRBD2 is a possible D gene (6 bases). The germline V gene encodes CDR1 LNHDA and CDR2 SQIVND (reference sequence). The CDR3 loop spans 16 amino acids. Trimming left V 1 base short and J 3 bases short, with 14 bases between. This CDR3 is CASSIGGGAGTDTQYF. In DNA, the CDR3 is TGTGCCAGTAGTATAGGCGGCGGGGCAGGTACAGATACGCAGTATTTT.

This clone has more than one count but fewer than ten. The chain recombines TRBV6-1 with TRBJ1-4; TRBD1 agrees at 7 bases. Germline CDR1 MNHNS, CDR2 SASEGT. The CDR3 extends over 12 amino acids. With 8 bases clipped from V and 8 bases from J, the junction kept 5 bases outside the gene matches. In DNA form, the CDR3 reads TGTGCCAGCCGAGTAGGGGGCGAAAAACTGTTTTTT. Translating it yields CASRVGGEKLFF.

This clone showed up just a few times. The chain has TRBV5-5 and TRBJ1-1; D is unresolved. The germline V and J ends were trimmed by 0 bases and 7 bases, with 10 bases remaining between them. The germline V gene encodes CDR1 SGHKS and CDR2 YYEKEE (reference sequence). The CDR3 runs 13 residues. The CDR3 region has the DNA TGTGCCAGCAGCTTGGTATTGAGTCGTGAAGCTTTCTTT. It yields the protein CASSLVLSREAFF.

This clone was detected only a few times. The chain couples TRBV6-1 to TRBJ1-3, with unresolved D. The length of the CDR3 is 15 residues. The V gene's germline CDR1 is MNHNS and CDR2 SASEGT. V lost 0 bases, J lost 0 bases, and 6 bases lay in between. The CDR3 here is CASSEAPSSGNTIYF. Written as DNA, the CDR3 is TGTGCCAGCAGTGAAGCGCCGAGCTCTGGAAACACCATATATTTT.

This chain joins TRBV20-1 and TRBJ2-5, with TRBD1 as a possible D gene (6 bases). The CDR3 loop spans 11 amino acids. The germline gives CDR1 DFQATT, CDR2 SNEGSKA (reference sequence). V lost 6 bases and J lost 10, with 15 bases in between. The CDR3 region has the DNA TGCAGTGCACCGGGACAATTGATCCAGTACTTC. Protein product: CSAPGQLIQYF.

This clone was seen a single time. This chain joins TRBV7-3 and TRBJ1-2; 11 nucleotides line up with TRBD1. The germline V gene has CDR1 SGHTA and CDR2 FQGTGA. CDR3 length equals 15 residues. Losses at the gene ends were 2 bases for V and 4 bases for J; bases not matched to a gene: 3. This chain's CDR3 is CASSLGQGASYGYTF. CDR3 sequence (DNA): TGTGCCAGCAGCTTAGGACAGGGGGCGTCCTATGGCTACACCTTC.

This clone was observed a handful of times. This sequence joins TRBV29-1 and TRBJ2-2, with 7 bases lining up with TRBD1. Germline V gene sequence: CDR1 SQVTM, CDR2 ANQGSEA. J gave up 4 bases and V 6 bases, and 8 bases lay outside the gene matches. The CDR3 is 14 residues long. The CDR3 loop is CSVESGQPTGELFF. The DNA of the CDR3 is TGCAGCGTGGAATCGGGACAGCCCACCGGGGAGCTGTTTTTT.

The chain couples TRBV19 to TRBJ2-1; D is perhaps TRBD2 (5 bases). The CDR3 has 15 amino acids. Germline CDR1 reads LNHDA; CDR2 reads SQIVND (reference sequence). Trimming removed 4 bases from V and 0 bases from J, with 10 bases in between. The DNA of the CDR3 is TGTGCCAGTAGTAGCGGACTCAGCTCCTACAATGAGCAGTTCTTC. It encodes CASSSGLSSYNEQFF.

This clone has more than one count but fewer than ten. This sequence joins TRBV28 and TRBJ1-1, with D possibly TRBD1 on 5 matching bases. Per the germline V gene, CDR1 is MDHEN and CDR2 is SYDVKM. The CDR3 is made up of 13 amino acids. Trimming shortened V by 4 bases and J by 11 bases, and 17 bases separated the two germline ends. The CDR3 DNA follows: TGTGCCAGCAGTTACGGGACCGTCGGGGGGGCTTTCTTT. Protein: CASSYGTVGGAFF.

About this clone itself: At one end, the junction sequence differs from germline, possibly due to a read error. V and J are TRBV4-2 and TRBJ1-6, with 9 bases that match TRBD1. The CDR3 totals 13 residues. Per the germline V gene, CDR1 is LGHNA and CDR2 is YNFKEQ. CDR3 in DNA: TGTACCAGCAGCCAAGACAGGGGGTCACCCCTCCACTTT. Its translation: CTSSQDRGSPLHF.

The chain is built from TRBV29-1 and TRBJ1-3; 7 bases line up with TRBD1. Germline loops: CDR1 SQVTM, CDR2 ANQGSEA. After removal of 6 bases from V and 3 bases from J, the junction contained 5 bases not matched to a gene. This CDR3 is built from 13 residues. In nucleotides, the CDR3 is TGCAGCGTCAGACAGGGAGGTGGAAACACCATATATTTT. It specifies CSVRQGGGNTIYF.

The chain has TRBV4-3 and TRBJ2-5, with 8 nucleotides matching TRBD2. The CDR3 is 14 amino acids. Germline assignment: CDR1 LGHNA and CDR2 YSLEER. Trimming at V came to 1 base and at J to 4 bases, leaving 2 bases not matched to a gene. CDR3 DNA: TGCGCCAGCAGCCAAGGGACTAGCTCAGAGACCCAGTACTTC. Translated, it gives CASSQGTSSETQYF.